A single sample gave rise to the 13 T cell receptor beta chains below, sequenced in a study of response to subunit inactivated influenza vaccine. From the RT-PCR reads, TCRdb called clonotypes with MiXCR, one entry per CDR3 protein. The sample lists about 520,000 distinct CDR3 sequences, about a tenth seen once, with about an eighth in the top ten. The sequenced sample was PBMCs from blood, obtained 45 days after vaccination. Receptor source: a man aged 50 or older who received an inactivated influenza vaccine.

This clonotype was counted a few times. The gene calls are TRBV7-8 and TRBJ1-1; D ambiguous. The CDR3 loop spans 13 amino acids. Germline CDR1 is SGHVS and CDR2 is FQNEAQ. Trimming took off 3 bases at V and 5 bases at J, with 10 bases between the two ends. CDR3 bases: TGTGCCAGCAGCTTGGTAGAGGAGACTGAAGCTTTCTTT. Encoded protein: CASSLVEETEAFF. The full variable domain, its missing parts supplied by reference TRBV7-8 and TRBJ1-1, is GAGVSQSPRYKVAKRGQDVALRCDPISGHVSLFWYQQALGQGPEFLTYFQNEAQLDKSGLPSDRFFAERPEGSVSTLKIQRTQQEDSAVYLCASSLVEETEAFFGQGTRLTVV.

Only a few counts were recorded for this clonotype. The J gene is TRBJ2-7, the V gene TRBV18, with 10 bases identical to TRBD1. Germline CDR1 KGHSH, CDR2 LQKENI. The length of the CDR3 is 15 residues. V trimming: 1 base; J trimming: 6 bases; junction bases outside the gene matches: 6. CDR3 residues: CASSPLGTGDREQYF. CDR3 bases: TGTGCCAGCTCACCACTCGGGACAGGGGATCGCGAGCAGTACTTC.

This clonotype appeared a few times. J is TRBJ1-5 and V is TRBV20-1, with 8 nucleotides matching TRBD1. J was trimmed by 3 bases and V by 5 bases; bases with no gene match: 6. Looked up from germline, CDR1 is DFQATT and CDR2 is SNEGSKA (reference sequence). The CDR3 is 14 amino acids. As DNA, the CDR3 is TGCAGTGCTGCGACAGGGGCCATCAATCAGCCCCAGCATTTT. This translates into CSAATGAINQPQHF.

V is TRBV4-1 and J is TRBJ2-7; D call uncertain. CDR3 length: 13 residues. Germline loops: CDR1 MGHRA, CDR2 YSYEKL. V was cut by 0 bases and J by 4 bases, with 7 bases left in between. The CDR3 DNA is TGCGCCAGCAGCCAAGATGGGTGGTACGAGCAGTACTTC. Its translation is CASSQDGWYEQYF.

This clonotype was counted only a few times. The genes are TRBV11-2 and TRBJ2-7, with D possibly TRBD1 on 6 matching bases. V lost 6 bases and J 3 bases, leaving 18 bases between the germline ends. The germline gives CDR1 SGHAT, CDR2 FQNNGV. CDR3 length equals 15 residues. The CDR3 protein is CASSVQGPLNYEQYF. The CDR3 region has the DNA TGTGCCAGCAGTGTCCAGGGGCCACTAAACTACGAGCAGTACTTC.

This clonotype has more than one count but fewer than ten. This sequence joins TRBV5-5 and TRBJ2-1; either TRBD1 or TRBD2 may supply D (5 bases each). V dropped 1 base and J dropped 9 bases, with 17 bases sitting between them. This CDR3 comprises 15 residues. Germline V lookup: CDR1 SGHKS, CDR2 YYEKEE (reference sequence). Written as DNA, the CDR3 is TGTGCCAGCAGCTTGATCGACAGTGGAAGCGGTGAGCAGTTCTTC. Translation gives CASSLIDSGSGEQFF.

The rearrangement joins TRBV28 to TRBJ2-3; D is unresolved. This CDR3 has 18 amino acids. V was shortened by 1 base and J by 0 bases, with 17 bases between the two germline ends. Per the germline V gene, CDR1 is MDHEN and CDR2 is SYDVKM. CDR3: CASSLFAKTRGSTDTQYF. The DNA of the CDR3 is TGTGCCAGCAGTTTATTCGCCAAGACGCGTGGGAGCACAGATACGCAGTATTTT.

V gene TRBV11-2 combines with J gene TRBJ2-7, with D unclear. V was shortened by 1 base and J by 5 bases, with 6 bases between the two germline ends. The germline V gene encodes CDR1 SGHAT and CDR2 FQNNGV. This CDR3 is built from 12 residues. For the CDR3, the DNA is TGTGCCAGCAGCTTAGGGAACAACGAGCAGTACTTC. Its protein is CASSLGNNEQYF.

This clonotype was recorded a few times. The CDR3 sequence is CSALPGLATDTQYF. The CDR3 DNA is TGCAGTGCTCTTCCGGGACTAGCTACAGATACGCAGTATTTT. This sequence joins TRBV20-1 and TRBJ2-3, with TRBD2 matching over 9 bases. Looked up from germline, CDR1 is DFQATT and CDR2 is SNEGSKA (reference sequence). This CDR3 region has 14 residues. V was clipped by 5 bases and J by 3 bases; unmatched bases: 6.

This clonotype was counted a few times. The V call is TRBV5-1, the J call TRBJ2-3, with TRBD2 identical over 9 bases. The junction had 6 bases not matched to a gene; V was cut back by 0 bases and J by 4 bases. The CDR3 sequence is 16 residues long. The germline gives CDR1 SGHRS, CDR2 YFSETQ. The CDR3 nucleotides read TGCGCCAGCAGCTTGGCCCGAGCGGGGGGTCCAGATACGCAGTATTTT. Protein sequence: CASSLARAGGPDTQYF. Based on the CDR3 plus reference TRBV5-1 and TRBJ2-3, the full variable domain is KAGVTQTPRYLIKTRGQQVTLSCSPISGHRSVSWYQQTPGQGLQFLFEYFSETQRNKGNFPGRFSGRQFSNSRSEMNVSTLELGDSALYLCASSLARAGGPDTQYFGPGTRLTVL.

This clonotype came up many times. The chain employs TRBV7-8 and TRBJ2-1; 12 bases match TRBD2. Germline assignment: CDR1 SGHVS and CDR2 FQNEAQ. CDR3 length: 16 residues. Unmatched junction bases numbered 5, after V lost 1 base and J lost 7 bases. CDR3 in DNA: TGTGCCAGCAGCTTAGTTACTAGCGGGGGGAGGAATGAGCAGTTCTTC. Its translation: CASSLVTSGGRNEQFF.

This clonotype was counted ten times or more. This rearrangement joins TRBV12-3 or TRBV12-4 to TRBJ2-7, with a weak D call TRBD1 (6 bases). V was cut by 3 bases and J by 1 base, with 7 bases left in between. This CDR3 comprises 13 residues. CDR3 sequence reads: CASSFGQSYEQYF. The CDR3, as DNA: TGTGCCAGCAGTTTCGGACAGTCCTACGAGCAGTACTTC.

There are many counts of this clonotype. This chain links TRBV12-3 or TRBV12-4 with TRBJ2-7, with 7 bases fitting TRBD2. CDR3 length: 14 amino acids. V lost 0 bases, J lost 6 bases, and 5 bases stayed unmatched. CDR3 bases: TGTGCCAGCAGTTTAGCGCGCGGGGGAGCCGAGCAGTACTTC. Translated: CASSLARGGAEQYF.